The present T cell receptor (beta chain) was sequenced within a study of cytomegalovirus exposure and HLA in healthy donors. Study-level information: Out of about 179 million T cells, an earlier analysis found some 110 million unique TCR beta sequences in total. Study-level findings and limits: CMV serostatus was the sole immune exposure data available. The investigators catalogued some 160 TCR beta chains as cytomegalovirus-associated.

CDR3 size: 14 residues. CDR1 is MNHEY and CDR2 is SVGAGI in the germline V gene. The J segment lost 8 bases and the V segment lost 6 bases, leaving 7 bases of the junction unmatched. A remark on this clone: Its antigen remains unidentified.

Likely unrecorded immune exposures existed in these nominally healthy donors. The primer mix had 60 Vbeta and 13 Jbeta primers. Using immunoSEQ multiplex PCR, the repertoire was profiled, and TCRdb retains in-frame clones only, with some absent. The sample holds 75,000 to 100,000 clones, around four fifths seen once. The source is a man younger than 45 in good health and CMV-seronegative. The chain joins TRBV6-5 to TRBJ1-6; 7 bases are shared with TRBD1. Specimen: PBMCs. The CDR3 DNA reads as TGTGCCAGCAGCCGACAGGGAGGTTATTCACCCCTCCACTTT. This encodes CASSRQGGYSPLHF.